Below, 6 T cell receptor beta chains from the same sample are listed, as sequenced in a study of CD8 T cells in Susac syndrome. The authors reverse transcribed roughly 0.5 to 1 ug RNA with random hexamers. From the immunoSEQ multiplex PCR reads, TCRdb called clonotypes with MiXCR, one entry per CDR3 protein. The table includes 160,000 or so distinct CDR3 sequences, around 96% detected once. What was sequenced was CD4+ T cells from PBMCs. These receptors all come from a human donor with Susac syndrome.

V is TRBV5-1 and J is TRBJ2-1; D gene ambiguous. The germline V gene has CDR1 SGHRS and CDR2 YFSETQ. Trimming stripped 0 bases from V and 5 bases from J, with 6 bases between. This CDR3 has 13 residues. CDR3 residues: CASSLVENNEQFF. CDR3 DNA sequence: TGCGCCAGCAGCTTGGTTGAGAACAATGAGCAGTTCTTC.

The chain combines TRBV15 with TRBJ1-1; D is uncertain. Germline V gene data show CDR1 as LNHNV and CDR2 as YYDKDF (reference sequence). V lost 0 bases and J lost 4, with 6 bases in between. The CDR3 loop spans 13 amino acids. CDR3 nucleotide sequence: TGTGCCACCAGCAGAGATCATAGCACTGAAGCTTTCTTT. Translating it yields CATSRDHSTEAFF.

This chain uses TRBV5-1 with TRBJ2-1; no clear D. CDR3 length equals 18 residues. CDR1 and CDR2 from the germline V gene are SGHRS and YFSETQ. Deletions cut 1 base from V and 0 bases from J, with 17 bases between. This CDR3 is CASSLFQPDPSSYNEQFF. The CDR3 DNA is TGCGCCAGCAGCTTGTTCCAGCCCGACCCGAGCTCCTACAATGAGCAGTTCTTC.

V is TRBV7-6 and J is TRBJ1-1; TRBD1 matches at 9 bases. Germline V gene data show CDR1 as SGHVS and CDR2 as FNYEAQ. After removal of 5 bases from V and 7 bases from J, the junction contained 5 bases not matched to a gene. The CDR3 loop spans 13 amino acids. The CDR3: CASSLRDRDEAFF. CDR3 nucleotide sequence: TGTGCCAGCAGCCTAAGGGACAGGGATGAAGCTTTCTTT.

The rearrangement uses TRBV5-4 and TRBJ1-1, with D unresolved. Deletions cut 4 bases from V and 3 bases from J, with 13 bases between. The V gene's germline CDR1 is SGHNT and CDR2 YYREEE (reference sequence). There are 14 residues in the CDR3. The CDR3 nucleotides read TGTGCCAGCAGCCCCGAAGGACTCGACACTGAAGCTTTCTTT. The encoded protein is CASSPEGLDTEAFF.

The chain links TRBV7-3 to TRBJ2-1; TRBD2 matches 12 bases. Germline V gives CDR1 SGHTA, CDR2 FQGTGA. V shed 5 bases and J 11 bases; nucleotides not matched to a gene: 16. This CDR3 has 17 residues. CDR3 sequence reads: CASSTGASGGARRKQFF. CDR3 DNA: TGTGCCAGCAGCACCGGAGCTAGCGGGGGGGCCCGACGGAAGCAGTTCTTC.